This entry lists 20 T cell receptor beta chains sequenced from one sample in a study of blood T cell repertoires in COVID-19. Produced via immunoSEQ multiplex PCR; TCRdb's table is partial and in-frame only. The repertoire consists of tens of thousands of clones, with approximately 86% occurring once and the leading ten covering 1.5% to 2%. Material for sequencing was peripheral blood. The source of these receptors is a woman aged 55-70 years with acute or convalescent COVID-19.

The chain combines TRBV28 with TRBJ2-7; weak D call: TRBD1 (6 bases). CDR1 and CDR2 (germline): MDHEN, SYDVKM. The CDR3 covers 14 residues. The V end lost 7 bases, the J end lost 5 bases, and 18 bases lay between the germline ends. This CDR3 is CASTLGTFGDEQYF. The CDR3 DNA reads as TGTGCCAGCACCCTAGGGACATTCGGCGACGAGCAGTACTTC.

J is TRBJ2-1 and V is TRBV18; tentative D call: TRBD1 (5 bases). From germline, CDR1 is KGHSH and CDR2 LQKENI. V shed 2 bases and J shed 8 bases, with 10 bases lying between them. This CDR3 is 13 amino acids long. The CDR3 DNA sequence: TGTGCCAGCTCACCAGGGGCTAGTGATGAGCAGTTCTTC. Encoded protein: CASSPGASDEQFF.

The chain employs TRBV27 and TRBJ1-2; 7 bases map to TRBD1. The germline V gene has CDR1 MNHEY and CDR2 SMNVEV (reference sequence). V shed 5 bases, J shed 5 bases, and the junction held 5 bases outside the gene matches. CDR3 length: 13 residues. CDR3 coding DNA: TGTGCCAGCAGTCTCGGACAGGAATATGGCTACACCTTC. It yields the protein CASSLGQEYGYTF.

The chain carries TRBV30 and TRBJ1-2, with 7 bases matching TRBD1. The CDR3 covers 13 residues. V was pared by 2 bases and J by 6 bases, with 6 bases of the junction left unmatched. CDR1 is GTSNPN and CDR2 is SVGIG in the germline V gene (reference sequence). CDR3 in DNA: TGTGCCTGGAGTACCGGGACAGAGGATGGCTACACCTTC. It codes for CAWSTGTEDGYTF.

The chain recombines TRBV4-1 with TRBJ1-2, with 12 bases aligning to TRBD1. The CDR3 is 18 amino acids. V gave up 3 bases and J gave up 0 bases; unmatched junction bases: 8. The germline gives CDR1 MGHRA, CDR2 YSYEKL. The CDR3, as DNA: TGCGCCAGCAGCCAGATCCCGGGACAGGGGGCACCTAACTATGGCTACACCTTC. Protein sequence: CASSQIPGQGAPNYGYTF.

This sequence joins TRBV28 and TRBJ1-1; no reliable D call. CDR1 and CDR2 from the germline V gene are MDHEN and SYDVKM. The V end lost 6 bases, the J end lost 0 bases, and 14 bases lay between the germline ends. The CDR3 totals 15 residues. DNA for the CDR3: TGTGCCAGCAGCCAGGCGGGGTCAATGAACACTGAAGCTTTCTTT. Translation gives CASSQAGSMNTEAFF.

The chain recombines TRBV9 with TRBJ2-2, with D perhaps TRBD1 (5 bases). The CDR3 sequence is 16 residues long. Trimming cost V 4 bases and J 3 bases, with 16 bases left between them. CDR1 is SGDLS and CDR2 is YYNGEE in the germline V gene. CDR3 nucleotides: TGTGCCAGCAGCCAAGGGGTTACCCGGGACACCGGGGAGCTGTTTTTT. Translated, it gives CASSQGVTRDTGELFF. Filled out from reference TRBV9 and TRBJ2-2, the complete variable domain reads DSGVTQTPKHLITATGQRVTLRCSPRSGDLSVYWYQQSLDQGLQFLIQYYNGEERAKGNILERFSAQQFPDLHSELNLSSLELGDSALYFCASSQGVTRDTGELFFGEGSRLTVL.

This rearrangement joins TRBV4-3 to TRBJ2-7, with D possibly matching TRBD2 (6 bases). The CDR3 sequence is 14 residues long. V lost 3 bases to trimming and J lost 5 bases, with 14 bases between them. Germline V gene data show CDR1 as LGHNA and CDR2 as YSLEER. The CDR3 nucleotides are TGCGCCAGCAGCCACTCTAGCGATCGGGACGAGCAGTACTTC. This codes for CASSHSSDRDEQYF.

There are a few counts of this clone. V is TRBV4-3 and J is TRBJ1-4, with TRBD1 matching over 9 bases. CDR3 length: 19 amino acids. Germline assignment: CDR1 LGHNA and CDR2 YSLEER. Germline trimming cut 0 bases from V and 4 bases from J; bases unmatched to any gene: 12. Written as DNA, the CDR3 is TGCGCCAGCAGCCAAGAAAGAGGGACAGGGTTTTCCTTTAATGAAAAACTGTTTTTT. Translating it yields CASSQERGTGFSFNEKLFF.

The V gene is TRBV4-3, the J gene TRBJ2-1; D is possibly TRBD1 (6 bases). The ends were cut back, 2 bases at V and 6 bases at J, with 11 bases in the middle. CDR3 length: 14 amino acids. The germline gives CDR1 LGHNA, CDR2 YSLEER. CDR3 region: CASSQNTGSNEQFF. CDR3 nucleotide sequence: TGCGCCAGCAGCCAAAATACAGGGTCCAATGAGCAGTTCTTC.

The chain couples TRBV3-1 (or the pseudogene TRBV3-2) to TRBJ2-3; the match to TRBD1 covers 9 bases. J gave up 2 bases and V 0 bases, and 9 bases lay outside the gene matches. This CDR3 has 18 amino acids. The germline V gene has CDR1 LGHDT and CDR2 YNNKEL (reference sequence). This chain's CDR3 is CASSQDGLGQGHTDTQYF. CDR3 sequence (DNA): TGTGCCAGCAGCCAAGATGGATTGGGACAGGGACACACAGATACGCAGTATTTT.

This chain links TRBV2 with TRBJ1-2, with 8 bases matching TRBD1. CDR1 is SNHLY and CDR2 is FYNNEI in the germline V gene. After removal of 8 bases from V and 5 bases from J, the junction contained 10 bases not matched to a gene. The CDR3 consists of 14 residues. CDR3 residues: CASPGKGQGYGYTF. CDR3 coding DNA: TGTGCCAGCCCGGGGAAAGGACAGGGTTATGGCTACACCTTC.

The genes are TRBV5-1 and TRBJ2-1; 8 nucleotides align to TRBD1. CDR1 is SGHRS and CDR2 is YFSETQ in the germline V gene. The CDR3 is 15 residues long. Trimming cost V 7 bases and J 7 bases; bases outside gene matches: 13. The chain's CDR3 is CASAARDRFGNEQFF. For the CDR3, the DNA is TGCGCCAGCGCGGCTCGGGACAGGTTTGGGAATGAGCAGTTCTTC.

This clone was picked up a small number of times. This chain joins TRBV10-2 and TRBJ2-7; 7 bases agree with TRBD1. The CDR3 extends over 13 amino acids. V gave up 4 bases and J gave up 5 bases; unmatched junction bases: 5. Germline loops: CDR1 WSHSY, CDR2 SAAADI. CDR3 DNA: TGCGCCAGCAGTGTACAGGGGTTCAACGAGCAGTACTTC. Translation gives CASSVQGFNEQYF.

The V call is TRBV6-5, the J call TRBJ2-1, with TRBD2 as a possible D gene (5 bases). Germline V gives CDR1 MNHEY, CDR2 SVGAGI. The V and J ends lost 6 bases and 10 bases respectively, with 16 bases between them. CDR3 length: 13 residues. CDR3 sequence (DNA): TGTGCCAGCAGCAGTAGCGCCTCTGGCGAGCAGTTCTTC. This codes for CASSSSASGEQFF.

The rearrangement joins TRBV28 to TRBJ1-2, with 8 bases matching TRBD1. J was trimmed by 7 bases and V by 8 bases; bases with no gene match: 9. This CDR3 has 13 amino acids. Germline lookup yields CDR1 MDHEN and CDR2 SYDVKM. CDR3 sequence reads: CASQVGTGLGYTF. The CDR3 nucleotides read TGTGCCAGCCAAGTAGGGACAGGCCTTGGCTACACCTTC.

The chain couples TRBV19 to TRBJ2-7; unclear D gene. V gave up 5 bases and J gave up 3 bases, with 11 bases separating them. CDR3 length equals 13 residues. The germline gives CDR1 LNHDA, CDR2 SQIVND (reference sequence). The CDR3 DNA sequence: TGTGCCAGTAGTGAAAACAGATACTACGAGCAGTACTTC. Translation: CASSENRYYEQYF.

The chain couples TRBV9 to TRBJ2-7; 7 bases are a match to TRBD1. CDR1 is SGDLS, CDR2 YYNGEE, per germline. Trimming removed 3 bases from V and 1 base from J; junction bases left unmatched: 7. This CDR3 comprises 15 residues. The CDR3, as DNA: TGTGCCAGCAGCGCCCGACAGGGCCTATCCTACGAGCAGTACTTC. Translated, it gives CASSARQGLSYEQYF.

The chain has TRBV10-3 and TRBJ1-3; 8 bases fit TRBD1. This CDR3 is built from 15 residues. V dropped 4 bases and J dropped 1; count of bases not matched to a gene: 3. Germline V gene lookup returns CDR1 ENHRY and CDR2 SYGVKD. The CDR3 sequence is CAISGQGRSGNTIYF. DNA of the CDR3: TGTGCCATCAGTGGACAGGGGAGGTCTGGAAACACCATATATTTT.

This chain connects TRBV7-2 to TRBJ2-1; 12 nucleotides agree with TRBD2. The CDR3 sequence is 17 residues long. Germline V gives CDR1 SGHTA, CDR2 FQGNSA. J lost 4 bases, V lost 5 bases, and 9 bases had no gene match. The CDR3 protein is CASSPTSGGSLYNEQFF. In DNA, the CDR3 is TGTGCCAGCAGCCCCACTAGCGGGGGGAGTCTATACAATGAGCAGTTCTTC.